The next 21 T cell receptor beta chains were all read from a single sample in a study of cytomegalovirus exposure and HLA in healthy donors. The PCR had 60 Vbeta and 13 Jbeta primers. Profiling relied on immunoSEQ multiplex PCR, and the TCRdb table lists in-frame clones only, not all of them. Of around 93,000 clones in the sample, approximately 69% are singletons; the top ten hold approximately 6.3%. Sequenced input: PBMCs. The receptors derive from a boy between 10 and 17 years old in good health and CMV-seropositive.

The count of this clone is one. The rearrangement uses TRBV2 and TRBJ2-7, with unresolved D. Germline V gives CDR1 SNHLY, CDR2 FYNNEI. Between the trimmed V and J ends, which lost 1 base and 6 bases, there was a span of 7 bases. This CDR3 is 12 amino acids long. The CDR3 coding sequence is TGTGCCAGCAGTGAAGAGTCAGGCGAGCAGTACTTC. It specifies CASSEESGEQYF.

V is TRBV7-3 and J is TRBJ2-1; 10 bases match TRBD2. This CDR3 region has 16 residues. Germline loops: CDR1 SGHTA, CDR2 FQGTGA. Trimming at V came to 5 bases and at J to 0 bases, leaving 4 bases not matched to a gene. The CDR3 loop is CASSQRGGNSYNEQFF. CDR3 in DNA: TGTGCCAGCAGCCAGCGGGGGGGCAACTCCTACAATGAGCAGTTCTTC.

The rearrangement links TRBV5-6 to TRBJ1-6, with 10 bases that match TRBD1. The CDR3 spans 15 residues. V lost 3 bases and J lost 9; bases outside the gene matches: 6. Per germline, CDR1 SGHDT and CDR2 YYEEEE. The CDR3 nucleotides are TGTGCCAGCAGCTGGGTAGGGACAGGGGCTTCACCCCTCCACTTT. As protein: CASSWVGTGASPLHF.

This clone was picked up one time. The CDR3: CASSLQTGTNTEAFF. The CDR3 DNA is TGCGCCAGCAGCCTCCAGACAGGGACCAACACTGAAGCTTTCTTT. This chain joins TRBV4-1 and TRBJ1-1, with 7 bases that match TRBD1. The trim removed 4 bases at V and 2 bases at J, leaving 7 bases unmatched. The CDR3 runs to 15 residues. CDR1 is MGHRA and CDR2 is YSYEKL in the germline V gene.

The chain joins TRBV7-3 to TRBJ2-2; 13 bases fit TRBD2. This CDR3 is 16 amino acids long. The germline CDR1 and CDR2 sequences are SGHTA and FQGTGA. The junction had 3 bases not matched to a gene; V was cut back by 5 bases and J by 3 bases. CDR3 sequence: CASSRGLAGDTGELFF. In nucleotides, the CDR3 is TGTGCCAGCAGCAGAGGACTAGCGGGAGACACCGGGGAGCTGTTTTTT.

This clone was seen a few times. The sample contains more than one DNA sequence encoding this CDR3. This sequence joins TRBV5-4 and TRBJ1-2, with 9 bases matching TRBD1. CDR1 SGHNT and CDR2 YYREEE come from the germline V gene (reference sequence). The CDR3 loop spans 13 amino acids. After removal of 3 bases from V and 6 bases from J, the junction contained 3 bases not matched to a gene. The CDR3 protein is CASSSQGADGYTF. CDR3 DNA sequence: TGTGCCAGCAGCTCACAGGGGGCTGATGGCTACACCTTC.

The CDR3 nucleotides are TGTGCCAGCAGTTACGGGCAGCCCATGAACACTGAAGCTTTCTTT. Amino acid sequence: CASSYGQPMNTEAFF. The V and J genes are TRBV6-6 and TRBJ1-1, with no clear D. CDR3 length: 15 residues. In germline, CDR1 is MNHNY, CDR2 SVGAGI (reference sequence). Trimming took off 2 bases at V and 0 bases at J, with 10 bases between the two ends.

As concerns this clone: The same CDR3 can be traced to other DNA sequences in this sample. V and J are TRBV19 and TRBJ1-2; maybe TRBD1 (6 bases). The CDR3 totals 14 residues. Trimming took 9 bases from V and 4 from J, leaving 18 bases between them. Germline lookup yields CDR1 LNHDA and CDR2 SQIVND (reference sequence). CDR3 amino acids: CASTPPGHLYGYTF. In nucleotides, the CDR3 is TGTGCCAGCACCCCGCCGGGACACCTCTATGGCTACACCTTC.

The V gene is TRBV2, the J gene TRBJ1-1; tentative D call: TRBD1 (6 bases). V was trimmed by 7 bases and J by 1 base, leaving 13 bases between them. The CDR3 contains 14 residues. Germline V gene lookup returns CDR1 SNHLY and CDR2 FYNNEI. The CDR3 DNA follows: TGTGCCAGCACCGAGGACAGACAGAACACTGAAGCTTTCTTT. Residues: CASTEDRQNTEAFF.

The chain recombines TRBV18 with TRBJ1-1; TRBD1 matches at 7 bases. In germline, CDR1 is KGHSH, CDR2 LQKENI. Germline trimming cut 4 bases from V and 2 bases from J; bases unmatched to any gene: 4. This CDR3 contains 14 residues. CDR3 in DNA: TGTGCCAGCTCACGAACAGGGGATAACACTGAAGCTTTCTTT. Its protein product is CASSRTGDNTEAFF.

This chain links TRBV5-1 with TRBJ1-5; D remains unclear. V was cut by 5 bases and J by 3 bases, with 12 bases left in between. This CDR3 contains 14 residues. Per the germline V gene, CDR1 is SGHRS and CDR2 is YFSETQ. The CDR3 here is CASSPYDFNQPQHF. CDR3 in DNA: TGCGCCAGCAGTCCATACGACTTCAATCAGCCCCAGCATTTT.

In this sample, this clone turned up a few times. This chain joins TRBV5-6 and TRBJ2-7; TRBD2 might be the D (5 bases). Germline loops: CDR1 SGHDT, CDR2 YYEEEE. V lost 3 bases, J lost 6 bases, and 16 bases lay in between. The CDR3 runs 14 residues. CDR3 coding DNA: TGTGCCAGCAGCTCATTGGCGGGTCGGAGCGAGCAGTACTTC. Translation gives CASSSLAGRSEQYF.

The chain recombines TRBV4-2 with TRBJ1-2; D not resolved. The CDR3 sequence is 13 residues long. Trimming removed 1 base at V and 6 bases at J, with 9 bases between. CDR1 and CDR2 from the germline V gene are LGHNA and YNFKEQ. The chain's CDR3 is CASSQVDGDGYTF. CDR3 DNA sequence: TGTGCCAGCAGCCAAGTCGACGGGGATGGCTACACCTTC.

This chain links TRBV15 with TRBJ1-6; 7 nucleotides agree with TRBD1. V was clipped by 0 bases and J by 7 bases; unmatched bases: 0. Germline lookup yields CDR1 LNHNV and CDR2 YYDKDF (reference sequence). This CDR3 contains 14 residues. CDR3 protein: CATSRETGNSPLHF. CDR3 sequence (DNA): TGTGCCACCAGCAGAGAGACAGGGAATTCACCCCTCCACTTT.

The chain links TRBV4-2 to TRBJ2-2, with unresolved D. The CDR3 is made up of 14 amino acids. With 4 bases removed from V and 7 bases from J, the gap between germline ends came to 13 bases. The V gene's germline CDR1 is LGHNA and CDR2 YNFKEQ. The CDR3 spells CASSPGVAIGELFF. The CDR3 region has the DNA TGTGCCAGCAGCCCCGGAGTTGCTATCGGGGAGCTGTTTTTT.

The genes are TRBV6-5 and TRBJ1-2; D gene unclear. Germline-derived CDR1 and CDR2 are MNHEY and SVGAGI. Trimming pared 5 bases from V and 8 bases from J, leaving 12 bases between. The CDR3 totals 12 residues. The CDR3 loop is CASSRVRGGYTF. As DNA, the CDR3 is TGTGCCAGCAGTCGGGTCCGAGGCGGCTACACCTTC.

This clone was detected a few times. V usage is TRBV5-6 and J usage is TRBJ1-5, with TRBD1 as a possible D gene (5 bases). Trimming pared 2 bases from V and 0 bases from J, leaving 9 bases between. The CDR3 loop spans 15 amino acids. The germline gives CDR1 SGHDT, CDR2 YYEEEE. For the CDR3, the DNA is TGTGCCAGCAGCTTTAAGGGGAATAGCAATCAGCCCCAGCATTTT. Amino acids: CASSFKGNSNQPQHF.

This clone has a handful of counts. V is TRBV18 and J is TRBJ2-1; no reliable D call. Germline V gene data show CDR1 as KGHSH and CDR2 as LQKENI. CDR3 length: 12 amino acids. With 3 bases removed from V and 6 bases from J, the gap between germline ends came to 6 bases. CDR3 sequence (DNA): TGTGCCAGCTCACCTATCGGCAATGAGCAGTTCTTC. This gives the protein CASSPIGNEQFF.

This rearrangement joins TRBV6-4 to TRBJ1-1, with D possibly being TRBD1 (5 bases). Trimming shortened V by 8 bases and J by 7 bases, and 17 bases separated the two germline ends. This CDR3 is 13 amino acids long. CDR1 and CDR2 from the germline V gene are MRHNA and SNTAGT. CDR3 bases: TGTGCCAGCTCTCAGGGATTGATGGGTGAAGCTTTCTTT. Translated, it gives CASSQGLMGEAFF.

The chain couples TRBV10-1 to TRBJ2-5; 8 bases are a match to TRBD2. Per germline, CDR1 WNHNN and CDR2 SYGVQD (reference sequence). The V gene end was trimmed by 0 bases and the J gene end by 5 bases; junction bases not matched to a gene: 11. The CDR3 covers 17 residues. Written as DNA, the CDR3 is TGCGCCAGCAGTGAGTCGAGCCGGGGGGGCGATCGGGAGACCCAGTACTTC. It encodes CASSESSRGGDRETQYF.

The genes are TRBV7-9 and TRBJ2-7; 7 positions agree with TRBD2. The germline gives CDR1 SEHNR, CDR2 FQNEAQ (reference sequence). The V segment lost 4 bases and the J segment 6 bases; nucleotides outside the gene matches: 9. The CDR3 is 14 amino acids. The CDR3 nucleotides are TGTGCCAGCAGCTCCCAGGCGGGGGTCTCCGAGCAGTACTTC. Its protein is CASSSQAGVSEQYF.